The following is a T cell receptor (beta chain) sequence with its context. Its antigen target is currently unknown. No base quality values were provided; no much bigger clone lies one nucleotide off. Collaborating institutions collected whole blood in K2EDTA tubes following their own protocols. For TCRbeta analysis, collaborators shipped samples as frozen whole blood, isolated PBMCs, or DNA extracted from either of those sample types. The record originates from a study of blood T cell repertoires in COVID-19 (dated by TCRdb to about 2020). Notes on the research overall: The collaborator samples originated in the United States, Italy and Spain and spanned the acute and convalescent phases of COVID-19. A freely available public database, intended as a resource for researchers studying the immune response to SARS-CoV-2, is where the repertoires were released. The samples were drawn from the first 160 participants of the ongoing ImmuneRACE study and from over 950 subjects provided by 6 global collaborators. The prospective study material was composed of cDNA or gDNA derived from T cells, B-cell-depleted T cells, or PBMCs. Subjects who had been exposed to COVID-19, were actively infected with it, or had recovered from it provided the deeply sampled blood TCRbeta repertoires that made up the dataset. Nearly every sample came with metadata listing a de-identified subject ID, COVID-19 status, age in years and sex. Where available, HLA class I and class II types were obtained from metadata supplied by the sample provider rather than from assay-based typing. Results and caveats for the whole study, not just this receptor: The quantity of clinical and demographic metadata differed by source and by participant and was supplied without curation.

Including cysteine and phenylalanine, the CDR3 has 14 amino acids. Only the CDR3 part of the read is kept: 42 bases, read in frame from the first base. CDR1 SEHNR and CDR2 FQNEAQ are derived from the germline V gene (reference sequence). The junction shows trimming of 5 bases on V and 6 bases on J, and the gene matches do not reach 6 bases of it. The immunoSEQ Assay, a bias-controlled multiplex PCR, was used to amplify TCRbeta CDR3 regions from genomic DNA. The authors' pipeline ran thus. The number of nucleated cells in each sample was estimated by amplification of reference gene primers within the assay. To quantify the absolute abundance of each unique TCRbeta CDR3 rearrangement, sequence reads were collapsed and filtered. Productive Simpson clonality was computed per sample as the square root of Simpson's diversity index over productive rearrangements. Sourced from immuneACCESS, this table was stored by TCRdb with only in-frame sequences that have V and J called. A share of the clones is absent; for the studies checked, an unresolved V gene accounts for under half, and the remainder has no known explanation. The V and J calls and the clone size are those of that table, but D and trimming were determined from the DNA. This sample is represented by approximately 210,000 clones; 80% to 90% of them were singletons. The ten top clones hold roughly 2.8% of the sample.

Rearrangement joined TRBV7-9 to TRBJ2-7; TRBD1 agrees with 11 junctional bases. The sequencing sample was made of peripheral blood. The TCR was taken from a man in his forties or fifties with active or convalescent COVID-19. The CDR3 here reads CASSPGTGGIEQYF. The DNA sequence is TGTGCCAGCAGCCCCGGGACAGGGGGGATCGAGCAGTACTTC.